Given below is one TCR beta chain in context. Study processing details: Reference gene primers were amplified, and this amplification served to estimate nucleated cell counts. Method: immunoSEQ multiplex PCR; TCRdb's copy keeps in-frame clones and lacks some. V, J and clone size are those of that table, while D and trimming were read from the DNA. Of about 27,000 clones listed, 92% are singletons. This sample was taken from a study of blood T cell repertoires in COVID-19. Study as a whole: The United States, Italy and Spain supplied acute and convalescent COVID-19 samples.

CDR3 length: 13 residues. CDR1 and CDR2 from the germline V gene are MNHNY and SVGAGI (reference sequence). V dropped 5 bases and J dropped 1 base, with 8 bases sitting between them. This chain uses TRBV6-6 with TRBJ1-1; no clear D gene. The source material was peripheral blood. The receptor comes from a human donor in a cohort sampled during active COVID-19. The CDR3 here is CASSRQSNTEAFF. CDR3 in DNA: TGTGCCAGCAGTCGGCAGTCGAACACTGAAGCTTTCTTT.